Below are 11 T cell receptor beta chains sequenced from a single sample in a study of blood T cell repertoires in COVID-19. The data were produced by immunoSEQ multiplex PCR, yet TCRdb's version contains in-frame clones alone and is incomplete. This sample carries about 250,000 clones, about nine tenths of them seen once, and the ten largest clones take under 2.5%. Sequencing used PBMCs or T cells enriched from blood (not recorded which). These receptors came from a woman between 18 and 30 years old who had recovered from COVID-19.

The J gene is TRBJ2-7, the V gene TRBV3-1 (or the pseudogene TRBV3-2), with TRBD2 identical over 7 bases. The germline CDR1 and CDR2 sequences are LGHDT and YNNKEL (reference sequence). The V segment lost 3 bases and the J segment 7 bases; nucleotides outside the gene matches: 6. CDR3 size: 13 residues. CDR3 nucleotide sequence: TGTGCCAGCAGCCATTCGGTGCGGGAGGAGCAGTACTTC. This codes for CASSHSVREEQYF.

The genes are TRBV9 and TRBJ2-3; D unresolved. Deletions cut 7 bases from V and 1 base from J, with 13 bases between. The germline V gene encodes CDR1 SGDLS and CDR2 YYNGEE. The CDR3 length is 14 residues. CDR3 nucleotide sequence: TGTGCCAGCTCCCGGGTTAGCCGCACAGATACGCAGTATTTT. Translating it yields CASSRVSRTDTQYF.

The chain joins TRBV6-1 to TRBJ2-7, with 8 bases fitting TRBD1. CDR1 MNHNS and CDR2 SASEGT come from the germline V gene. The CDR3 consists of 15 residues. J gave up 0 bases and V 5 bases, and 6 bases lay outside the gene matches. DNA of the CDR3: TGTGCCAGCAGTCAAGGACAGGGTCTCTCCTACGAGCAGTACTTC. This sequence encodes CASSQGQGLSYEQYF.

The chain joins TRBV5-6 to TRBJ1-1; D not resolved. Germline CDR1 and CDR2: SGHDT and YYEEEE. The CDR3 contains 15 residues. Trimming pared 4 bases from V and 5 bases from J, leaving 18 bases between. CDR3 loop: CASSLTWIGGTEAFF. CDR3 nucleotide sequence: TGTGCCAGCAGCCTTACTTGGATAGGAGGTACTGAAGCTTTCTTT.

The chain has TRBV2 and TRBJ1-2, with D perhaps matching TRBD1 (5 bases). The CDR3 is made up of 13 amino acids. Per germline, CDR1 SNHLY and CDR2 FYNNEI. Trimming pared 2 bases from V and 5 bases from J, leaving 9 bases between. The CDR3 protein is CASSELRGYGYTF. The CDR3 DNA is TGTGCCAGCAGTGAACTCCGGGGGTATGGCTACACCTTC.

The genes are TRBV19 and TRBJ2-7; 8 bases agree with TRBD1. The J segment lost 0 bases and the V segment lost 9 bases, leaving 4 bases of the junction unmatched. This CDR3 comprises 13 residues. CDR1 LNHDA and CDR2 SQIVND come from the germline V gene (reference sequence). The CDR3 reads CASKGQDSYEQYF. CDR3 nucleotides: TGTGCCAGCAAGGGACAGGACTCCTACGAGCAGTACTTC.

This clone came up once. The rearrangement joins TRBV7-9 to TRBJ1-1; 9 nucleotides match TRBD1. V dropped 5 bases and J dropped 4; count of bases not matched to a gene: 8. Germline V CDR1 and CDR2: SEHNR, FQNEAQ (reference sequence). The CDR3 is 15 residues long. The CDR3 DNA sequence: TGTGCCAGCAGCCCAAAGCTGACAGGGGGCACTGAAGCTTTCTTT. This codes for CASSPKLTGGTEAFF. The full variable domain, completed using reference TRBV7-9 and TRBJ1-1, is DTGVSQNPRHKITKRGQNVTFRCDPISEHNRLYWYRQTLGQGPEFLTYFQNEAQLEKSRLLSDRFSAERPKGSFSTLEIQRTEQGDSAMYLCASSPKLTGGTEAFFGQGTRLTVV.

V gene TRBV5-4 combines with J gene TRBJ2-3, with 10 bases matching TRBD1. CDR3 length: 15 amino acids. Unmatched junction bases numbered 2, after V lost 4 bases and J lost 0 bases. CDR1 is SGHNT, CDR2 YYREEE, per germline (reference sequence). CDR3 sequence (DNA): TGTGCCAGCAGCCGGGGACAGGGGAGCACAGATACGCAGTATTTT. Translation: CASSRGQGSTDTQYF.

The chain carries TRBV5-6 and TRBJ1-2; D is unresolved. This CDR3 spans 14 amino acids. CDR1 is SGHDT and CDR2 is YYEEEE in the germline V gene. V lost 1 base, J lost 2 bases, and 9 bases lay in between. CDR3 amino acids: CASSLPGPNYGYTF. CDR3 coding DNA: TGTGCCAGCAGCTTGCCAGGCCCAAACTATGGCTACACCTTC.

This chain joins TRBV29-1 and TRBJ2-5; 10 bases match TRBD1. The CDR3 has 18 residues. V lost 3 bases, J lost 4 bases, and 17 bases stayed unmatched. The germline V gene has CDR1 SQVTM and CDR2 ANQGSEA. The CDR3 nucleotides are TGCAGCGTTGAGTATTTTTGGGACAGGGGTTTTTTAGGAGAGACCCAGTACTTC. This gives the protein CSVEYFWDRGFLGETQYF. Full variable domain (rest looked up from reference TRBV29-1 and TRBJ2-5): SAVISQKPSRDICQRGTSLTIQCQVDSQVTMMFWYRQQPGQSLTLIATANQGSEATYESGFVIDKFPISRPNLTFSTLTVSNMSPEDSSIYLCSVEYFWDRGFLGETQYFGPGTRLLVL.

This chain joins TRBV4-2 and TRBJ2-2, with TRBD2 identical over 12 bases. Per germline, CDR1 LGHNA and CDR2 YNFKEQ. The V gene end was trimmed by 2 bases and the J gene end by 5 bases; junction bases not matched to a gene: 6. This CDR3 contains 17 residues. CDR3 nucleotide sequence: TGTGCCAGCAGCCAAAGAGGCGGGACTAGCGGGACCGGGGAGCTGTTTTTT. It specifies CASSQRGGTSGTGELFF.